This T cell receptor beta chain appears in the sequencing data of a study of T-cell reconstitution after alpha-beta-depleted transplantation in children. A TCRbeta library incorporating unique molecular identifiers was prepared. From the PCR reads, TCRdb called clonotypes with MiXCR, one entry per CDR3 protein. The table includes roughly 590,000 distinct CDR3 sequences, roughly 15% detected once. The V gene end was trimmed by 0 bases and the J gene end by 5 bases; junction bases not matched to a gene: 8. This CDR3 spans 16 amino acids. Germline CDR1 is MNHEY and CDR2 is SVGAGI. V is TRBV6-5 and J is TRBJ2-7; 9 nucleotides match TRBD1. The TCR originated in a human donor who donated a stem cell graft to a child with acute myeloid leukemia. The sample was PBMCs from the stem cell graft donor, taken from the stem cell graft. CDR3 sequence (DNA): TGTGCCAGCAGTTACTCTCGTGGGACAGGGCCCCACGAGCAGTACTTC. The encoded protein is CASSYSRGTGPHEQYF.